These T cell receptor beta chains were read from a single sample in a study of response to subunit inactivated influenza vaccine. Using its own MiXCR run on the RT-PCR reads, TCRdb lists one record per CDR3 protein. This table holds about 520,000 distinct CDR3 sequences, roughly 7.6% found once. Here the sequenced sample was PBMCs from blood, taken around 2 years after vaccination. The receptor source for this set is a man in his fifties or sixties who received an inactivated influenza vaccine. The CDR3 runs from the conserved cysteine through the conserved F or W. The order of the fields is D gene, V gene, J gene, clone size, CDR3 protein, CDR3 DNA. D genes are given only for firm matches. Size is stated for part of the rows, as once, few or many counts, or as a class when the clone is expanded.

TRBD1	TRBV6-2/TRBV6-3	TRBJ1-5	few	CATWGRGQGQPQHF	TGTGCCACCTGGGGCAGGGGGCAAGGCCAGCCCCAGCATTTT
NA	TRBV15	TRBJ1-4	many	CATSRLDEKLFF	TGTGCCACCAGCAGACTAGATGAAAAACTGTTTTTT
TRBD1	TRBV20-1	TRBJ1-2	many	CSAGGQGVGYTF	TGCAGTGCTGGGGGACAGGGGGTTGGCTACACCTTC
TRBD2	TRBV3-1	TRBJ2-1	NA	CASSYGLAEQFF	TGTGCCAGCAGCTACGGACTAGCCGAGCAGTTCTTC
TRBD1	TRBV29-1	TRBJ2-7	few	CSVTWTGDEQYF	TGCAGCGTCACCTGGACAGGGGACGAGCAGTACTTC
TRBD1	TRBV24-1	TRBJ2-5	few	CATSDTGTGDMETQYF	TGTGCCACCAGTGATACCGGGACAGGGGATATGGAGACCCAGTACTTC
NA	TRBV7-6	TRBJ2-7	NA	CASSLEAVLSSYEQYF	TGTGCCAGCAGCTTAGAGGCGGTTCTTAGCTCCTACGAGCAGTACTTC
NA	TRBV28	TRBJ1-6	many	CASRLGSNSPLHF	TGTGCCAGCAGACTAGGGAGTAATTCACCCCTCCACTTT
NA	TRBV9	TRBJ2-3	many	CASSVGKSTAITDTQYF	TGTGCCAGCAGCGTAGGAAAGTCAACAGCAATCACAGATACGCAGTATTTT
NA	TRBV28	TRBJ2-5	few	CASSPLLLQETQYF	TGTGCCAGCAGTCCTCTACTACTCCAAGAGACCCAGTACTTC
NA	TRBV25-1	TRBJ1-5	many	CASSEGRSQPQHF	TGTGCCAGCAGTGAGGGCAGGAGTCAGCCCCAGCATTTT
NA	TRBV5-1	TRBJ1-2	few	CASSLNVGSSYGYTF	TGCGCCAGCAGCTTGAATGTAGGGTCAAGCTATGGCTACACCTTC
NA	TRBV12-3/TRBV12-4	TRBJ2-7	NA	CASKPRENSYEQYF	TGTGCCAGCAAGCCAAGGGAGAACTCCTACGAGCAGTACTTC